One and the same sample provided the 18 T cell receptor beta chains below, sequenced in a study of shared T cell receptors in the human thymus. Assay: immunoSEQ multiplex PCR; the TCRdb copy retains only in-frame clones and omits some. The sample contains hundreds of thousands of clones, around 87% of which appear only once. These data also formed part of another study, on human thymus T cells.

The sample was thymocytes. The receptors derive from a boy younger than two with a congenital heart defect.

The chain combines TRBV11-2 with TRBJ2-3; D possibly corresponds to TRBD2 (6 bases). The CDR3 loop spans 17 amino acids. Germline V gene sequence: CDR1 SGHAT, CDR2 FQNNGV. V lost 5 bases and J lost 2, with 20 bases in between. This CDR3 reads CASSTQTAAGYTDTQYF. The DNA of the CDR3 is TGTGCCAGCAGCACCCAAACCGCAGCGGGCTACACAGATACGCAGTATTTT.

This CDR3 reads CASSLALLADYTDTQYF. In nucleotides, the CDR3 is TGTGCCAGCAGCTTAGCCTTGCTAGCGGACTACACAGATACGCAGTATTTT. This sequence joins TRBV7-2 and TRBJ2-3; 7 nucleotides align to TRBD2. Trimming at V came to 0 bases and at J to 2 bases, leaving 8 bases not matched to a gene. Germline V CDR1 and CDR2: SGHTA, FQGNSA. The CDR3 is made up of 17 amino acids. Using reference TRBV7-2 and TRBJ2-3 for the parts outside the CDR3, the full variable domain is GAGVSQSPSNKVTEKGKDVELRCDPISGHTALYWYRQSLGQGLEFLIYFQGNSAPDKSGLPSDRFSAERTGGSVSTLTIQRTQQEDSAVYLCASSLALLADYTDTQYFGPGTRLTVL.

The chain has TRBV30 and TRBJ1-5; the match to TRBD1 covers 8 bases. Unmatched junction bases numbered 8, after V lost 1 base and J lost 0 bases. From germline, CDR1 is GTSNPN and CDR2 SVGIG (reference sequence). The length of the CDR3 is 17 residues. CDR3 sequence: CAWSGDRQPFSNQPQHF. CDR3 coding DNA: TGTGCCTGGAGTGGGGACAGGCAACCCTTTAGCAATCAGCCCCAGCATTTT.

The V gene is TRBV9, the J gene TRBJ2-6; the D gene is possibly TRBD2 (5 bases). Trimming removed 4 bases from V and 0 bases from J, with 14 bases in between. CDR1 SGDLS and CDR2 YYNGEE come from the germline V gene. The CDR3 covers 17 residues. CDR3 protein: CASSSRGSSSGANVLTF. The CDR3 bases are TGTGCCAGCAGCTCCCGGGGTTCGAGCTCTGGGGCCAACGTCCTGACTTTC.

The V and J genes are TRBV5-1 and TRBJ2-5; TRBD1 aligns across 7 bases. The DNA end favors TRBJ2-7, so the J call may be wrong. Germline CDR1 SGHRS, CDR2 YFSETQ. The length of the CDR3 is 16 residues. In nucleotides, the CDR3 is TGCGCCAGCAGCTCACCACATGACAGGGATGACTACGAGCAGTACTTC. Translated: CASSSPHDRDDYEQYF.

The chain uses TRBV30 and TRBJ2-2; 8 positions agree with TRBD2. Trimming at V came to 8 bases and at J to 1 base, leaving 12 bases not matched to a gene. This CDR3 spans 16 amino acids. The germline CDR1 and CDR2 sequences are GTSNPN and SVGIG (reference sequence). In nucleotides, the CDR3 is TGTGCCGGTGGGCGTATGCGGGGGGAGAACACCGGGGAGCTGTTTTTT. Translating gives CAGGRMRGENTGELFF. Full variable domain (outside the CDR3, taken from reference TRBV30 and TRBJ2-2): SQTIHQWPATLVQPVGSPLSLECTVEGTSNPNLYWYRQAAGRGLQLLFYSVGIGQISSEVPQNLSASRPQDRQFILSSKKLLLSDSGFYLCAGGRMRGENTGELFFGEGSRLTVL.

This chain links TRBV28 with TRBJ2-7, with D maybe TRBD2 (5 bases). Trimming removed 6 bases at V and 5 bases at J, with 20 bases between. Germline V gene sequence: CDR1 MDHEN, CDR2 SYDVKM. The CDR3 is 15 amino acids. CDR3 sequence: CASSLKGGRLNEQYF. DNA for the CDR3: TGTGCCAGCAGCTTAAAAGGAGGAAGGTTAAACGAGCAGTACTTC.

This chain links TRBV7-2 with TRBJ2-1; TRBD1 aligns across 9 bases. This CDR3 region has 15 residues. Unmatched junction bases numbered 6, after V lost 3 bases and J lost 6 bases. The germline V gene has CDR1 SGHTA and CDR2 FQGNSA. CDR3 sequence: CASSFTGGKGNEQFF. CDR3 nucleotides: TGTGCCAGCAGCTTCACAGGGGGCAAGGGCAATGAGCAGTTCTTC.

J is TRBJ2-7 and V is TRBV5-4; 8 positions match TRBD1. J was trimmed by 5 bases and V by 0 bases; bases with no gene match: 13. The CDR3 is 17 amino acids. Germline values: CDR1 SGHNT, CDR2 YYREEE (reference sequence). The CDR3 sequence: CASSLGRVRDRLNEQYF. The CDR3, as DNA: TGTGCCAGCAGCTTGGGGCGTGTACGGGACAGGCTTAACGAGCAGTACTTC. The complete variable domain, with remaining parts taken from reference TRBV5-4 and TRBJ2-7, reads ETGVTQSPTHLIKTRGQQVTLRCSSQSGHNTVSWYQQALGQGPQFIFQYYREEENGRGNFPPRFSGLQFPNYSSELNVNALELDDSALYLCASSLGRVRDRLNEQYFGPGTRLTVT.

The V call is TRBV15, the J call TRBJ2-1; a possible D gene is TRBD1 (6 bases). The V gene's germline CDR1 is LNHNV and CDR2 YYDKDF (reference sequence). The V and J ends lost 2 bases and 7 bases respectively, with 15 bases between them. CDR3 length: 15 residues. DNA for the CDR3: TGTGCCACCAGCAGAAGGACAGTCGATGGGAATGAGCAGTTCTTC. Amino acids: CATSRRTVDGNEQFF.

This rearrangement joins TRBV28 to TRBJ2-6, with 8 positions matching TRBD2. The CDR3 consists of 19 residues. CDR1 MDHEN and CDR2 SYDVKM come from the germline V gene. V lost 5 bases to trimming and J lost 0 bases; unmatched junction nucleotides: 12. The CDR3 here is CASSPQGAGAFSGANVLTF. CDR3 nucleotide sequence: TGTGCCAGCAGTCCCCAGGGAGCGGGGGCCTTCTCTGGGGCCAACGTCCTGACTTTC.

V usage is TRBV11-2 and J usage is TRBJ2-3; TRBD1 might be the D (5 bases). CDR1 SGHAT and CDR2 FQNNGV come from the germline V gene. CDR3 length: 16 residues. V was cut by 5 bases and J by 3 bases, with 18 bases left in between. The CDR3 spells CASSVPQTQGTDTQYF. For the CDR3, the DNA is TGTGCCAGCAGCGTACCCCAAACCCAGGGAACAGATACGCAGTATTTT.

CDR3 sequence: CASSPAGRTGTGKEEQYF. Here the CDR3 DNA reads TGTGCCAGCAGTCCCGCAGGGCGAACCGGGACAGGGAAGGAAGAGCAGTACTTC. The chain couples TRBV7-9 to TRBJ2-7; TRBD1 agrees at 9 bases. Unmatched junction bases numbered 22, after V lost 6 bases and J lost 7 bases. Germline CDR1 SEHNR, CDR2 FQNEAQ (reference sequence). CDR3 length: 18 amino acids.

This clone was picked up a small number of times. V and J are TRBV15 and TRBJ1-1; 10 positions agree with TRBD1. CDR3 length: 20 residues. V trimming: 5 bases; J trimming: 0 bases; junction bases outside the gene matches: 18. The germline CDR1 and CDR2 sequences are LNHNV and YYDKDF (reference sequence). DNA for the CDR3: TGTGCCACCAGCCCAAGGGGGGACAGGGGTGTAAGTCACATGAACACTGAAGCTTTCTTT. This translates into CATSPRGDRGVSHMNTEAFF.

The V and J genes are TRBV6-1 and TRBJ2-3, with D perhaps TRBD1 (7 bases). This CDR3 region has 15 residues. Germline values: CDR1 MNHNS, CDR2 SASEGT. V lost 6 bases to trimming and J lost 2 bases, with 15 bases between them. CDR3 region: CASREGQPLTDTQYF. The CDR3, as DNA: TGTGCCAGCAGGGAGGGACAGCCTCTCACAGATACGCAGTATTTT.

The chain carries TRBV23-1 and TRBJ2-7; 10 bases fit TRBD2. TRBV23-1 is an ORF, with its function uncertain. The CDR3 spans 16 residues. V dropped 0 bases and J dropped 2; count of bases not matched to a gene: 4. The CDR3 nucleotides read TGCGCCAGCAGTCAATCTGGTAGCGGGAGGACCTACGAGCAGTACTTC. Translating it yields CASSQSGSGRTYEQYF.

The chain has TRBV7-6 and TRBJ2-1, with TRBD1 identical over 7 bases. Germline V CDR1 and CDR2: SGHVS, FNYEAQ. The CDR3 spans 16 residues. Germline trimming cut 3 bases from V and 4 bases from J; bases unmatched to any gene: 9. CDR3 DNA sequence: TGTGCCAGCAGCTTTGTTCGGACAGGCTTATACAATGAGCAGTTCTTC. The encoded protein is CASSFVRTGLYNEQFF.

This clone was recorded a few times. The chain couples TRBV28 to TRBJ1-5; 11 bases line up with TRBD1. The germline gives CDR1 MDHEN, CDR2 SYDVKM. CDR3 size: 19 residues. J was trimmed by 0 bases and V by 4 bases; bases with no gene match: 11. In nucleotides, the CDR3 is TGTGCCAGCAGTTACATGGGACGGGACAGGGGGTATAGCAATCAGCCCCAGCATTTT. It translates to CASSYMGRDRGYSNQPQHF.